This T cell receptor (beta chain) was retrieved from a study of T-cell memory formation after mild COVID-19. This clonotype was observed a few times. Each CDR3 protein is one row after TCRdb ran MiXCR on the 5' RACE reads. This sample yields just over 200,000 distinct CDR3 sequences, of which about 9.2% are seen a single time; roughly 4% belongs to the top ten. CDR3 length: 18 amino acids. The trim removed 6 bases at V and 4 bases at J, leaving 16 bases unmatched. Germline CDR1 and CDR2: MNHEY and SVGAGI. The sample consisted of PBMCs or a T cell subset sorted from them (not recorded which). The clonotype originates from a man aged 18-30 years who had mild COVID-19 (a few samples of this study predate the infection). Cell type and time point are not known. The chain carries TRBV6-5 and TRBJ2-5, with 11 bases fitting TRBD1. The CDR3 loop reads CASRKQAAGTGGRETQYF. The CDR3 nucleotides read TGTGCCAGCAGAAAACAAGCCGCCGGGACAGGGGGACGAGAGACCCAGTACTTC.